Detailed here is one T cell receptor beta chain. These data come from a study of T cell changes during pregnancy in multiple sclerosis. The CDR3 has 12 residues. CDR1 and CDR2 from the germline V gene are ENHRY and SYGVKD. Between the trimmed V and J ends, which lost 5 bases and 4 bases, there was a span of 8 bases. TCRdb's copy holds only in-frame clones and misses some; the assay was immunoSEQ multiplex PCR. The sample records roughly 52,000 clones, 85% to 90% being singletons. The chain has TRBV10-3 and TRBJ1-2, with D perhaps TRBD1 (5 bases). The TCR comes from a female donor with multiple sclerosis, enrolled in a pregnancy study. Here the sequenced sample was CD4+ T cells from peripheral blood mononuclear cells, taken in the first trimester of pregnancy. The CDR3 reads CAISPGRYGYTF. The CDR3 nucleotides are TGTGCCATCAGTCCAGGGCGCTATGGCTACACCTTC.